A single sample is the source of the 15 T cell receptor beta chains below, sequenced in a study of blood T cell repertoires in COVID-19. TCRdb's table, derived via immunoSEQ multiplex PCR, lists solely in-frame clones and lacks some. The sample comprises about 170,000 clones, around four fifths of which are singletons, and under 8.5% rests with the top ten. Sequencing used peripheral blood. The receptors originated from a man between 40 and 49 years old who had recovered from COVID-19.

The rearrangement uses TRBV15 and TRBJ2-7; TRBD2 might be the D (6 bases). V lost 3 bases and J lost 4, with 10 bases in between. The CDR3 is 13 residues long. Germline V gene data show CDR1 as LNHNV and CDR2 as YYDKDF (reference sequence). The CDR3 sequence: CATSRQEGYEQYF. The CDR3 DNA reads as TGTGCCACCAGCAGGCAGGAGGGTTACGAGCAGTACTTC.

The chain joins TRBV29-1 to TRBJ1-2; D might be TRBD1 (5 bases). Germline values: CDR1 SQVTM, CDR2 ANQGSEA. There are 12 residues in the CDR3. Trimming took off 3 bases at V and 7 bases at J, with 12 bases between the two ends. The CDR3 sequence: CSVDQGSGGYTF. The CDR3 DNA follows: TGCAGCGTTGATCAGGGTTCGGGTGGCTACACCTTC. The whole variable domain, filled in from reference TRBV29-1 and TRBJ1-2, reads SAVISQKPSRDICQRGTSLTIQCQVDSQVTMMFWYRQQPGQSLTLIATANQGSEATYESGFVIDKFPISRPNLTFSTLTVSNMSPEDSSIYLCSVDQGSGGYTFGSGTRLTVV.

J is TRBJ2-3 and V is TRBV25-1; D possibly corresponds to TRBD1 (6 bases). V was cut by 6 bases and J by 2 bases, with 18 bases left in between. In germline, CDR1 is MGHDK, CDR2 SYGVNS. This CDR3 has 16 residues. The CDR3 DNA reads as TGTGCCAGCAGCAGGGGTTTACCTCCCCTCACAGATACGCAGTATTTT. Protein product: CASSRGLPPLTDTQYF.

The chain is built from TRBV5-4 and TRBJ2-7; 8 bases fit TRBD1. The germline gives CDR1 SGHNT, CDR2 YYREEE (reference sequence). The V gene end was trimmed by 4 bases and the J gene end by 0 bases; junction bases not matched to a gene: 6. The CDR3 sequence is 15 residues long. The CDR3 DNA reads TGTGCCAGCAGCCCGAGGACAGGGAGCTCCTACGAGCAGTACTTC. This codes for CASSPRTGSSYEQYF.

The genes are TRBV11-2 and TRBJ2-7, with D possibly being TRBD2 (7 bases). CDR1 and CDR2 (germline): SGHAT, FQNNGV. V dropped 5 bases and J dropped 3 bases, with 23 bases sitting between them. The CDR3 length is 17 residues. The CDR3 spells CASSGGATGEGSYEQYF. For the CDR3, the DNA is TGTGCCAGCAGCGGGGGGGCCACGGGAGAAGGAAGCTACGAGCAGTACTTC.

The chain combines TRBV7-2 with TRBJ2-7; 9 bases line up with TRBD2. Per germline, CDR1 SGHTA and CDR2 FQGNSA. The CDR3 length is 15 residues. The V and J ends lost 2 bases and 7 bases, in that order; junction bases with no gene match: 9. The CDR3 DNA sequence: TGTGCCAGCAGCTTAATGGGACTAGCCTCTGAAGAGCAGTACTTC. This encodes CASSLMGLASEEQYF.

The rearrangement uses TRBV24-1 and TRBJ1-2; 9 bases line up with TRBD1. This CDR3 is 17 amino acids long. V shed 4 bases, J shed 3 bases, and the junction held 11 bases outside the gene matches. CDR1 is KGHDR, CDR2 SFDVKD, per germline. The CDR3 nucleotides read TGTGCCACCAGTGACGCCGCCGGGACAGGGACCCACTATGGCTACACCTTC. As protein: CATSDAAGTGTHYGYTF.

In nucleotides, the CDR3 is TGTGCCAGCAGCTCACCGGGACTAGCGGGAGCGAATGAGCAGTTCTTC. It is translated as CASSSPGLAGANEQFF. The chain is built from TRBV7-9 and TRBJ2-1, with 14 positions matching TRBD2. Germline V gene sequence: CDR1 SEHNR, CDR2 FQNEAQ (reference sequence). CDR3 length: 16 residues. Losses at the gene ends were 4 bases for V and 7 bases for J; bases not matched to a gene: 6. Supplemented by reference TRBV7-9 and TRBJ2-1, the full variable domain reads DTGVSQNPRHKITKRGQNVTFRCDPISEHNRLYWYRQTLGQGPEFLTYFQNEAQLEKSRLLSDRFSAERPKGSFSTLEIQRTEQGDSAMYLCASSSPGLAGANEQFFGPGTRLTVL.

V is TRBV12-3 or TRBV12-4 and J is TRBJ1-2; 7 nucleotides match TRBD1. The CDR3 covers 13 residues. V was clipped by 3 bases and J by 6 bases; unmatched bases: 4. In DNA form, the CDR3 reads TGTGCCAGCAGTTTCACAGGGGCGGATGGCTACACCTTC. Translation: CASSFTGADGYTF.

V gene TRBV6-2 or TRBV6-3 combines with J gene TRBJ2-1; TRBD2 is a possible D gene (5 bases). The CDR3 is made up of 15 amino acids. The V gene's germline CDR1 is MNHEY and CDR2 SVGEGT. Between the trimmed V and J ends, which lost 3 bases and 0 bases, there was a span of 9 bases. CDR3: CASSYIAYSYNEQFF. The CDR3 DNA reads TGTGCCAGCAGTTATATAGCGTACTCCTACAATGAGCAGTTCTTC.

The chain carries TRBV28 and TRBJ2-2, with D unresolved. Germline CDR1 reads MDHEN; CDR2 reads SYDVKM. This CDR3 comprises 13 residues. With 8 bases removed from V and 4 bases from J, the gap between germline ends came to 11 bases. The CDR3 is CASAYQVTGELFF. CDR3 DNA sequence: TGTGCCAGCGCTTACCAGGTCACCGGGGAGCTGTTTTTT.

This rearrangement joins TRBV9 to TRBJ1-1; D might be TRBD1 (6 bases). Germline CDR1 reads SGDLS; CDR2 reads YYNGEE. The V gene lost 4 bases and the J gene lost 1 base, with 14 bases spanning the gap. The length of the CDR3 is 15 residues. The CDR3 spells CASSPTQGTNTEAFF. CDR3 bases: TGTGCCAGCAGCCCAACACAGGGAACGAACACTGAAGCTTTCTTT.

The genes are TRBV28 and TRBJ2-1; 7 bases agree with TRBD1. Looked up from germline, CDR1 is MDHEN and CDR2 is SYDVKM. CDR3 length: 15 residues. V trimming: 6 bases; J trimming: 2 bases; junction bases outside the gene matches: 7. The CDR3 bases are TGTGCCAGCAGCCCGAGGGGGCGTCCCTACAATGAGCAGTTCTTC. This gives the protein CASSPRGRPYNEQFF.

The V and J genes are TRBV6-2 or TRBV6-3 and TRBJ2-7; D remains unclear. This CDR3 is built from 15 residues. The germline V gene encodes CDR1 MNHEY and CDR2 SVGEGT. V shed 0 bases and J shed 4 bases, with 13 bases lying between them. CDR3 sequence (DNA): TGTGCCAGCAGTTACTCGAATCCGGGTCGGTACGAGCAGTACTTC. As protein: CASSYSNPGRYEQYF.

The CDR3 region is CAISELGGNTEAFF. The CDR3 DNA follows: TGTGCCATCAGTGAACTGGGGGGGAACACTGAAGCTTTCTTT. This chain links TRBV10-3 with TRBJ1-1; the D gene is possibly TRBD1 (5 bases). CDR1 and CDR2 from the germline V gene are ENHRY and SYGVKD. This CDR3 contains 14 residues. Trimming stripped 3 bases from V and 1 base from J, with 9 bases between.